The 15 T cell receptor beta chains reported below all come from one sample, sequenced in a study of T cells after yellow fever vaccination. From the 5' RACE reads, TCRdb called clonotypes with MiXCR, one entry per CDR3 protein. The data show about 160,000 distinct CDR3 sequences, with about 7% seen just once and approximately 2.5% held by the top ten. The sequences come from CD4+ T cells sorted from PBMCs, collected 4 to 6 days after the first yellow fever vaccination. The receptors derive from a man younger than 30 who received the YFV17D yellow fever vaccine.

This clonotype turned up a few times. This chain links TRBV27 with TRBJ2-2, with 10 bases lining up with TRBD2. With V trimmed by 7 bases and J by 1 base, 6 bases remained unmatched. CDR1 and CDR2 from the germline V gene are MNHEY and SMNVEV (reference sequence). This CDR3 comprises 16 residues. The CDR3 is CASTKLAGLNTGELFF. In nucleotides, the CDR3 is TGTGCCAGCACTAAACTAGCGGGGCTGAACACCGGGGAGCTGTTTTTT.

There are many counts of this clonotype. The CDR3 spells CSATRAGGPTDTQYF. In DNA form, the CDR3 reads TGCAGCGCCACACGAGCGGGGGGGCCGACAGATACGCAGTATTTT. The chain carries TRBV29-1 and TRBJ2-3; TRBD2 agrees at 10 bases. V shed 7 bases, J shed 3 bases, and the junction held 10 bases outside the gene matches. This CDR3 is built from 15 residues. Germline V gene lookup returns CDR1 SQVTM and CDR2 ANQGSEA.

This clonotype showed up just a few times. The J gene is TRBJ1-4, the V gene TRBV4-2; tentatively, D is TRBD1 (5 bases). Trimming cost V 1 base and J 7 bases, with 16 bases left between them. The germline V gene has CDR1 LGHNA and CDR2 YNFKEQ. CDR3 length equals 16 residues. The CDR3 nucleotides read TGTGCCAGCAGCCAAGGGACCGCCCGGGGGGTTGAAAAACTGTTTTTT. Translated, it gives CASSQGTARGVEKLFF.

The chain joins TRBV7-2 to TRBJ1-5; TRBD1 matches at 10 bases. V was clipped by 5 bases and J by 6 bases; unmatched bases: 4. The CDR3 consists of 14 residues. Germline V CDR1 and CDR2: SGHTA, FQGNSA. The CDR3 sequence is CASSLDRGRQPQHF. CDR3 in DNA: TGTGCCAGCAGCCTAGACAGGGGGCGTCAGCCCCAGCATTTT.

The genes are TRBV7-3 and TRBJ2-7, with 10 bases fitting TRBD2. Unmatched junction bases numbered 7, after V lost 5 bases and J lost 6 bases. Germline V gene lookup returns CDR1 SGHTA and CDR2 FQGTGA. The CDR3 has 14 amino acids. CDR3 protein: CASSKSGGAGEQYF. In DNA, the CDR3 is TGTGCCAGCAGCAAAAGCGGGGGGGCTGGCGAGCAGTACTTC.

This clonotype has at least ten counts. The rearrangement uses TRBV18 and TRBJ2-5; the D is unclear. The germline V and J ends were trimmed by 3 bases and 5 bases, with 7 bases remaining between them. CDR3 length equals 12 residues. CDR1 is KGHSH, CDR2 LQKENI, per germline. CDR3: CASSPNRETQYF. CDR3 nucleotide sequence: TGTGCCAGCTCACCTAACCGTGAGACCCAGTACTTC. Combining the CDR3 with reference TRBV18 and TRBJ2-5 gives the whole variable domain NAGVMQNPRHLVRRRGQEARLRCSPMKGHSHVYWYRQLPEEGLKFMVYLQKENIIDESGMPKERFSAEFPKEGPSILRIQQVVRGDSAAYFCASSPNRETQYFGPGTRLLVL.

This clonotype was seen many times. DNA of the CDR3: TGCAGTGCTAGAAATCCGACAGGGGGAAACTACGAGCAGTACTTC. The encoded protein is CSARNPTGGNYEQYF. The chain uses TRBV20-1 and TRBJ2-7; 9 bases are shared with TRBD1. V lost 2 bases to trimming and J lost 3 bases; unmatched junction nucleotides: 8. The CDR3 runs 15 residues. Germline V gene lookup returns CDR1 DFQATT and CDR2 SNEGSKA (reference sequence).

V gene TRBV7-2 combines with J gene TRBJ2-3; 10 nucleotides align to TRBD1. V shed 5 bases and J 7 bases; nucleotides not matched to a gene: 6. This CDR3 has 14 amino acids. Germline V gene lookup returns CDR1 SGHTA and CDR2 FQGNSA. CDR3 nucleotide sequence: TGTGCCAGCAGCCCGACAGGGGGCGCGTATACGCAGTATTTT. It is translated as CASSPTGGAYTQYF.

Only a few counts were recorded for this clonotype. The CDR3 reads CASLGRWDGNYGYTF. CDR3 DNA: TGTGCCAGCCTCGGCAGGTGGGACGGAAACTATGGCTACACCTTC. This rearrangement joins TRBV7-2 to TRBJ1-2; D is perhaps TRBD1 (5 bases). Per the germline V gene, CDR1 is SGHTA and CDR2 is FQGNSA. Trimming took off 8 bases at V and 2 bases at J, with 18 bases between the two ends. CDR3 size: 15 residues. The entire variable domain, with the rest obtained from reference TRBV7-2 and TRBJ1-2, is as follows: GAGVSQSPSNKVTEKGKDVELRCDPISGHTALYWYRQSLGQGLEFLIYFQGNSAPDKSGLPSDRFSAERTGGSVSTLTIQRTQQEDSAVYLCASLGRWDGNYGYTFGSGTRLTVV.

V and J are TRBV20-1 and TRBJ1-5, with 7 positions matching TRBD1. V trimming: 3 bases; J trimming: 0 bases; junction bases outside the gene matches: 5. This CDR3 has 15 amino acids. Germline V gene lookup returns CDR1 DFQATT and CDR2 SNEGSKA (reference sequence). In DNA, the CDR3 is TGCAGTGCTAGTTGGGACAGTCATAGCAATCAGCCCCAGCATTTT. Translated: CSASWDSHSNQPQHF.

This clonotype came up many times. The genes are TRBV9 and TRBJ1-1; unclear D gene. With 4 bases removed from V and 3 bases from J, the gap between germline ends came to 10 bases. The CDR3 is 13 amino acids. CDR1 is SGDLS and CDR2 is YYNGEE in the germline V gene. The DNA for the CDR3 is TGTGCCAGCAGCCCACAACTGGACACTGAAGCTTTCTTT. It encodes CASSPQLDTEAFF.

The rearrangement uses TRBV18 and TRBJ1-3, with D hard to call. CDR3 size: 16 residues. The V and J ends lost 0 bases and 4 bases respectively, with 13 bases between them. Germline V gives CDR1 KGHSH, CDR2 LQKENI. The CDR3 loop reads CASSPPPAGTGNTIYF. CDR3 DNA: TGTGCCAGCTCACCACCTCCCGCGGGAACGGGAAACACCATATATTTT.

This clonotype was recorded at least ten times. The chain couples TRBV5-1 to TRBJ1-1; tentative D call: TRBD1 (6 bases). Germline CDR1 SGHRS, CDR2 YFSETQ. V lost 4 bases and J lost 4, with 14 bases in between. The CDR3 loop spans 14 amino acids. CDR3 sequence reads: CASSLDRMGTEAFF. The CDR3 DNA reads as TGCGCCAGCAGCCTTGACAGGATGGGCACTGAAGCTTTCTTT.

This clonotype was found a few times. CDR3 amino acids: CASSAQTGMVGELFF. For the CDR3, the DNA is TGCGCCAGCAGCGCGCAGACAGGGATGGTCGGGGAGCTGTTTTTT. The J gene is TRBJ2-2, the V gene TRBV5-1; TRBD1 matches at 7 bases. Germline V gene lookup returns CDR1 SGHRS and CDR2 YFSETQ. Trimming removed 4 bases from V and 7 bases from J; junction bases left unmatched: 10. This CDR3 contains 15 residues. The variable domain in full, with the rest retrieved from reference TRBV5-1 and TRBJ2-2, is KAGVTQTPRYLIKTRGQQVTLSCSPISGHRSVSWYQQTPGQGLQFLFEYFSETQRNKGNFPGRFSGRQFSNSRSEMNVSTLELGDSALYLCASSAQTGMVGELFFGEGSRLTVL.

V gene TRBV7-3 combines with J gene TRBJ1-1, with a weak D call TRBD1 (6 bases). The CDR3 contains 16 residues. The germline V gene has CDR1 SGHTA and CDR2 FQGTGA. Trimming left V 5 bases short and J 0 bases short, with 16 bases between. CDR3 nucleotides: TGTGCCAGCAGCCCACAGGGCGGCGGGGTGAACACTGAAGCTTTCTTT. It specifies CASSPQGGGVNTEAFF.